In this sample, the clone carrying this T cell receptor (beta chain) turned up a few times. This sample was taken from a study of blood T cells in healthy people across ages. The authors isolated at least 6.5 million PBMCs per sample. A J-beta primer mix and a sample-barcoded 5' primer were used in a second PCR of about 7 to 12 cycles. Every single cDNA molecule received a tag from a template-switch adaptor with 12 random nucleotides. Via MiXCR, TCRdb re-called the 5' RACE reads, giving one row per CDR3 protein. Altogether about 1,400,000 distinct CDR3 sequences are present, approximately 42% being singletons, with the ten largest covering 7.9%. CDR3 size: 14 residues. V lost 5 bases, J lost 8 bases, and 16 bases lay in between. From germline, CDR1 is MNHEY and CDR2 SVGEGT.

This chain connects TRBV6-2 or TRBV6-3 to TRBJ2-1; D is unclear. This receptor was identified in a woman between 18 and 30 years old in good health. The sample taken for sequencing was blood. The CDR3 DNA is TGTGCCAGCAGTCCCACTCTGGAGTCGGATGAGCAGTTCTTC. Encoded protein: CASSPTLESDEQFF.